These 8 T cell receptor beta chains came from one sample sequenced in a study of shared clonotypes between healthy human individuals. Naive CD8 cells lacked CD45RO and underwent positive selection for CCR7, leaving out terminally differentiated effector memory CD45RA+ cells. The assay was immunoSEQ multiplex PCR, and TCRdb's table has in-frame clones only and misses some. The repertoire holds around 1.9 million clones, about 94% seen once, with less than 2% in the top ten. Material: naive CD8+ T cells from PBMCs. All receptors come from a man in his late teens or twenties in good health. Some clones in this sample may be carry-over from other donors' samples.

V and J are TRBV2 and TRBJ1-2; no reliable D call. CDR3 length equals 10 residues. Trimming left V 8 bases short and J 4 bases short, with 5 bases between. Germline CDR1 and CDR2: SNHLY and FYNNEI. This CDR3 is CASESYGYTF. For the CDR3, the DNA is TGTGCCAGCGAATCCTATGGCTACACCTTC.

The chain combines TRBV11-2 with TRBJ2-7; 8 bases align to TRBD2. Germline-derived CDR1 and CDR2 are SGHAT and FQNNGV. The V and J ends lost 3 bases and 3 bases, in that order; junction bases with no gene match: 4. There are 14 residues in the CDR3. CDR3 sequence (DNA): TGTGCCAGCAGCTTTGCCGGGACTAGCTACGAGCAGTACTTC. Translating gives CASSFAGTSYEQYF.

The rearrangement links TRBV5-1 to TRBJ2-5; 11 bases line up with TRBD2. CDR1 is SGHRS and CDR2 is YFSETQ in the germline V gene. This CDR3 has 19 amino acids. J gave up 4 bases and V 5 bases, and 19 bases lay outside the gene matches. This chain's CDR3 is CASSPTSGSFLFRSETQYF. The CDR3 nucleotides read TGCGCCAGCAGTCCAACTAGCGGGAGTTTTTTATTTCGTTCAGAGACCCAGTACTTC.

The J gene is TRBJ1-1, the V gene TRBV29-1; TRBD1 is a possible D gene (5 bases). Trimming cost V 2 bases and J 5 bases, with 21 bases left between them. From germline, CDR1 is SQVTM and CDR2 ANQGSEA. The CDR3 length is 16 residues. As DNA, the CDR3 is TGCAGCGTTGAAATCAGGGAGAGGAGGCTTGTGACTGAAGCTTTCTTT. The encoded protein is CSVEIRERRLVTEAFF.

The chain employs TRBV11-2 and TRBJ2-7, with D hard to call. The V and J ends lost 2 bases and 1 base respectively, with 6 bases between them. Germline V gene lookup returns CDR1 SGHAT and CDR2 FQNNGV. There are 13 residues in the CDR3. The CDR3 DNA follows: TGTGCCAGCAGCTTACCAGCTTCCTACGAGCAGTACTTC. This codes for CASSLPASYEQYF.

The CDR3 region has the DNA TGTGCCAGCAGCAACAGGGGCGAGACCCAGTACTTC. It yields the protein CASSNRGETQYF. The chain joins TRBV5-5 to TRBJ2-5, with TRBD1 matching over 7 bases. This CDR3 has 12 residues. V shed 4 bases and J 5 bases; nucleotides not matched to a gene: 2. Germline V gene data show CDR1 as SGHKS and CDR2 as YYEKEE (reference sequence).

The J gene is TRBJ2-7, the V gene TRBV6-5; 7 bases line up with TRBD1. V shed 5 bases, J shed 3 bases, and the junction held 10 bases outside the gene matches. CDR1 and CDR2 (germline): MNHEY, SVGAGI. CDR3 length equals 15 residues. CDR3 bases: TGTGCCAGCAGTCCCCGGGACAGACCAAACTACGAGCAGTACTTC. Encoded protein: CASSPRDRPNYEQYF.

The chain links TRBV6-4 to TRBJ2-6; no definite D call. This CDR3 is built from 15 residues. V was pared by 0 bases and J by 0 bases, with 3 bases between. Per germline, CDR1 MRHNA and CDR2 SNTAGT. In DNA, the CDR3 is TGTGCCAGCAGTGACTCGAACTCTGGGGCCAACGTCCTGACTTTC. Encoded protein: CASSDSNSGANVLTF.